The rows below give T cell receptor beta chains drawn from one sample of a study of beta chain features in type 1 diabetes. Sequencing was performed with immunoSEQ multiplex PCR; in TCRdb, only in-frame clones are kept and a portion is missing. The sample shows more than 300,000 clones, around 15% of them seen only once. The sequenced material came from naive CD4+ T cells from blood. The receptors originated from a woman aged 18-29 years in good health. Each CDR3 is given with its conserved first and last residue. The D gene is left open where the match is weak. Clone size is shown for a subset of rows, as once, few, many or a class of expanded clone.

clone_size j_call v_call d_call cdr3_aa cdr3_nt
. TRBJ2-7 TRBV2 . CASSAGHLNEQYF TGTGCCAGCAGTGCGGGACATCTTAACGAGCAGTACTTC
. TRBJ2-7 TRBV5-4 TRBD1 CASSRDSYYEQYF TGTGCCAGCAGCCGGGACAGCTACTACGAGCAGTACTTC
few TRBJ2-5 TRBV28 TRBD2 CASRYGTSGDPRYF TGTGCCAGCAGATACGGGACTAGCGGCGACCCGAGGTACTTC
. TRBJ1-5 TRBV19 . CASSVQGNQPQHF TGTGCCAGTAGTGTCCAGGGAAATCAGCCCCAGCATTTT
. TRBJ1-1 TRBV10-3 TRBD1 CAISGTGLTEAFF TGTGCCATCAGTGGGACAGGTTTGACTGAAGCTTTCTTT
few TRBJ2-5 TRBV4-2 TRBD1 CASSPGQGGQTQYF TGTGCCAGCAGCCCAGGACAGGGTGGTCAGACCCAGTACTTC
few TRBJ2-4 TRBV30 . CAWPEGQLAKNIQYF TGTGCCTGGCCCGAGGGCCAGCTAGCCAAAAACATTCAGTACTTC
few TRBJ2-5 TRBV9 . CASSVQGLRETQYF TGTGCCAGCAGCGTACAGGGGTTGCGGGAGACCCAGTACTTC
. TRBJ1-1 TRBV9 TRBD1 CASSVVVQGSFTEAFF TGTGCCAGCAGCGTAGTTGTACAGGGGAGTTTCACTGAAGCTTTCTTT
. TRBJ2-5 TRBV9 . CASSTPGRQETQYF TGTGCCAGCAGCACCCCCGGCAGGCAAGAGACCCAGTACTTC